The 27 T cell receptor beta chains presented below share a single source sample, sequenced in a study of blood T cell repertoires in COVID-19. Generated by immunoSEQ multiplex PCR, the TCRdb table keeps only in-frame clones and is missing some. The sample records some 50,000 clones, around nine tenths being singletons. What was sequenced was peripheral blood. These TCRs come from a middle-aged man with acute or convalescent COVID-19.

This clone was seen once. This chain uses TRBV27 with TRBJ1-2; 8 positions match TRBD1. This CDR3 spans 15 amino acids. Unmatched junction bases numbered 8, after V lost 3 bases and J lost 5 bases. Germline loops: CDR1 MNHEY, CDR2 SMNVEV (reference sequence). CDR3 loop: CASSFSWDRPYGYTF. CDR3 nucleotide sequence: TGTGCCAGCAGTTTTAGTTGGGACAGGCCTTATGGCTACACCTTC.

The CDR3 DNA reads as TGTGCCAGCAGCCAAGATCCCGGGACAGGGAACAATGAGCAGTTCTTC. Amino acids: CASSQDPGTGNNEQFF. The chain carries TRBV4-2 and TRBJ2-1, with TRBD1 matching 9 bases. Per the germline V gene, CDR1 is LGHNA and CDR2 is YNFKEQ. This CDR3 region has 16 residues. V lost 0 bases and J lost 5; bases outside the gene matches: 5.

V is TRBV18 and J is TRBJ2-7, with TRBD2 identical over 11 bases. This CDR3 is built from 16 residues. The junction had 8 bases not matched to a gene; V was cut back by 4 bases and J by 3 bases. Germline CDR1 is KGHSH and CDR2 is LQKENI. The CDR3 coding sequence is TGTGCCAGCTCACTAGTCCCAGGGACTAGCGGCTACGAGCAGTACTTC. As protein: CASSLVPGTSGYEQYF. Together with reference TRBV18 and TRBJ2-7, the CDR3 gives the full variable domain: NAGVMQNPRHLVRRRGQEARLRCSPMKGHSHVYWYRQLPEEGLKFMVYLQKENIIDESGMPKERFSAEFPKEGPSILRIQQVVRGDSAAYFCASSLVPGTSGYEQYFGPGTRLTVT.

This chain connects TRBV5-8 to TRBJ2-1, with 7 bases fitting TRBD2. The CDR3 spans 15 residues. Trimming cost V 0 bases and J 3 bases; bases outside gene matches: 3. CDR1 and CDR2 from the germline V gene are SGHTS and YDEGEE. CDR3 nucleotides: TGTGCCAGCAGCTTGGGGACTAGACTCTACAATGAGCAGTTCTTC. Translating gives CASSLGTRLYNEQFF.

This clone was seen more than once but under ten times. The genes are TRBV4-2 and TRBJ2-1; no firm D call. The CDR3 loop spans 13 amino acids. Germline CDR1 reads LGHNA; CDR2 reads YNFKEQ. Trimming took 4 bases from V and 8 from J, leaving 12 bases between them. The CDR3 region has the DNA TGTGCCAGCAGCCCGGCAATTCAGGATGAGCAGTTCTTC. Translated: CASSPAIQDEQFF.

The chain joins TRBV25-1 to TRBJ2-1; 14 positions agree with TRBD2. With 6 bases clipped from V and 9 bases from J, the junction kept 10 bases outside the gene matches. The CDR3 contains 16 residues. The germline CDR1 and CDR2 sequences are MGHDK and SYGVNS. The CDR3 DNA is TGTGCCAGCAGGCATCCCGGGACTAGCGGGAGTGGTGAGCAGTTCTTC. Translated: CASRHPGTSGSGEQFF.

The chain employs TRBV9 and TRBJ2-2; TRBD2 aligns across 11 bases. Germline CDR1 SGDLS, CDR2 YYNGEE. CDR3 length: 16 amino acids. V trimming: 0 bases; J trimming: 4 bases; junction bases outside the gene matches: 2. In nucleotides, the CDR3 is TGTGCCAGCAGCGTAGTAACTAGCGGGAGCACCGGGGAGCTGTTTTTT. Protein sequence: CASSVVTSGSTGELFF.

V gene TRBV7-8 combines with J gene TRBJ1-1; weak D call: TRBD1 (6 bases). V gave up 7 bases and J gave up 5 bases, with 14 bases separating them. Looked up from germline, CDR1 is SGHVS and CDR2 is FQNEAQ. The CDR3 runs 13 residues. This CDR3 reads CASIRGGQTEAFF. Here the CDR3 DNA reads TGTGCCAGCATCCGAGGGGGGCAAACTGAAGCTTTCTTT. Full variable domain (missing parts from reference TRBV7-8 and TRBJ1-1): GAGVSQSPRYKVAKRGQDVALRCDPISGHVSLFWYQQALGQGPEFLTYFQNEAQLDKSGLPSDRFFAERPEGSVSTLKIQRTQQEDSAVYLCASIRGGQTEAFFGQGTRLTVV.

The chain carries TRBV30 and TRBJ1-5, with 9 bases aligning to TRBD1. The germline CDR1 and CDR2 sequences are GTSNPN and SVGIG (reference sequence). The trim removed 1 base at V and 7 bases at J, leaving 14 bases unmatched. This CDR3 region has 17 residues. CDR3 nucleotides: TGTGCCTGGAGTGCGGAGAGAGGACAGGGGTCTAAACAGCCCCAGCATTTT. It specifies CAWSAERGQGSKQPQHF.

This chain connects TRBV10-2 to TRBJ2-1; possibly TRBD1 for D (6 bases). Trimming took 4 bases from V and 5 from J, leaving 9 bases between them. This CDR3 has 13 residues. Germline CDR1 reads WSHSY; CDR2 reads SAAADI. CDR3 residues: CASSAAGDNEQFF. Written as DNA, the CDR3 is TGCGCCAGCAGTGCTGCAGGGGACAATGAGCAGTTCTTC.

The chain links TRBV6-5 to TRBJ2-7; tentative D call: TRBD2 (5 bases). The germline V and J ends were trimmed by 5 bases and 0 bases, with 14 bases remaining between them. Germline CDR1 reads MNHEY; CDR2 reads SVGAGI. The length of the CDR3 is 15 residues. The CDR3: CASSPPGSPSYEQYF. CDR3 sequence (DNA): TGTGCCAGCAGTCCCCCGGGATCACCCTCCTACGAGCAGTACTTC.

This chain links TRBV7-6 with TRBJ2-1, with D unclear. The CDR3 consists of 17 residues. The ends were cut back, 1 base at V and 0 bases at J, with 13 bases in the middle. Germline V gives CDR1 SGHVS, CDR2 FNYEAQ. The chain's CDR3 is CASSLVGQMSSYNEQFF. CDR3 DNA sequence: TGTGCCAGCAGCTTAGTTGGGCAAATGAGCTCCTACAATGAGCAGTTCTTC.

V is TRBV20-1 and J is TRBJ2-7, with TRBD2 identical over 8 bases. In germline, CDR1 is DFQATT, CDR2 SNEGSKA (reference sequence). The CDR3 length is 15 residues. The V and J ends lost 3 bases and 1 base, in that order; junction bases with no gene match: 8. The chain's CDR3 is CSASTGGGRSYEQYF. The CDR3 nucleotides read TGCAGTGCTAGTACTGGCGGCGGGAGGTCCTACGAGCAGTACTTC.

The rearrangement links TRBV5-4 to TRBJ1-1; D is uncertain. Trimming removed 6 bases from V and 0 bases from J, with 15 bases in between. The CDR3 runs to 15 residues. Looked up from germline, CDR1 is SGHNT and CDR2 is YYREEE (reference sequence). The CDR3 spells CASTEDGALNTEAFF. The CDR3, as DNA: TGTGCCAGCACCGAAGACGGAGCCCTGAACACTGAAGCTTTCTTT.

The CDR3 is CASRDSQNTEAFF. The CDR3 bases are TGCGCCAGCCGGGACAGCCAGAACACTGAAGCTTTCTTT. V is TRBV10-2 and J is TRBJ1-1, with 7 bases that match TRBD1. The CDR3 spans 13 residues. Germline V gene sequence: CDR1 WSHSY, CDR2 SAAADI. V lost 8 bases and J lost 1; bases outside the gene matches: 4.

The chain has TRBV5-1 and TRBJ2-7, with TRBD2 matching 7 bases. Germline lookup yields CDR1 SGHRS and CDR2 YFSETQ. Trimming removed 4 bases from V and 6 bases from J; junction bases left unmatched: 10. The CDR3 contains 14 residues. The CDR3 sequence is CASSPGGGPGEQYF. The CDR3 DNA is TGCGCCAGCAGCCCGGGGGGAGGGCCGGGCGAGCAGTACTTC.

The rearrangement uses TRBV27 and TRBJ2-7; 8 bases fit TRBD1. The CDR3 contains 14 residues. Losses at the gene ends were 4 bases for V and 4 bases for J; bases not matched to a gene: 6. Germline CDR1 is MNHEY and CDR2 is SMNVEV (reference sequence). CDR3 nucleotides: TGTGCCAGCAGTTCGGTCGGACAGGGTTACGAGCAGTACTTC. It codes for CASSSVGQGYEQYF.

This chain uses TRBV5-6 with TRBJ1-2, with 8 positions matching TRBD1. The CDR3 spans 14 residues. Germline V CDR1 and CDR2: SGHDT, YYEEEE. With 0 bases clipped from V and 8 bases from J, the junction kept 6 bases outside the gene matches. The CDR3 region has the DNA TGTGCCAGCAGCTTGGGCAGGGGGCGAGGAGGCTACACCTTC. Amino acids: CASSLGRGRGGYTF.

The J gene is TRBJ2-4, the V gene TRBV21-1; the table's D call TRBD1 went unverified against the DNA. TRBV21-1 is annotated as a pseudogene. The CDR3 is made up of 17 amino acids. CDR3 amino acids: CASSKEGPAWGPNIQYF. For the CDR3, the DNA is TGTGCCAGCAGCAAAGAGGGCCCGGCGTGGGGGCCAAACATTCAGTACTTC.

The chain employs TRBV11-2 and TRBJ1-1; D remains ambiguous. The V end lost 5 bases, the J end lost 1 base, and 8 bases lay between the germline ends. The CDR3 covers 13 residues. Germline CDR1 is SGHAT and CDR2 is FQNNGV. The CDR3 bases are TGTGCCAGCAGCAATGGCTGGAACACTGAAGCTTTCTTT. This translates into CASSNGWNTEAFF.

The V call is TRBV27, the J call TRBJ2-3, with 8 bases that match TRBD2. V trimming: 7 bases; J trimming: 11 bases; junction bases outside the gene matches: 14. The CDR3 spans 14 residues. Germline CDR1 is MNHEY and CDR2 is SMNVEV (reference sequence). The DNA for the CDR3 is TGTGCCAGCACTTCTGGTGTAGCGGGACGGGGGCAGTATTTT. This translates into CASTSGVAGRGQYF.

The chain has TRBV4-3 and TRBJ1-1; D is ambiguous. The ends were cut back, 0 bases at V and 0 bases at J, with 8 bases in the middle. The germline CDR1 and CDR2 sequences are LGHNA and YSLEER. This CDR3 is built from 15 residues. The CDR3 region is CASSQDPSMNTEAFF. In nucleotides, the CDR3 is TGCGCCAGCAGCCAAGATCCGAGCATGAACACTGAAGCTTTCTTT.

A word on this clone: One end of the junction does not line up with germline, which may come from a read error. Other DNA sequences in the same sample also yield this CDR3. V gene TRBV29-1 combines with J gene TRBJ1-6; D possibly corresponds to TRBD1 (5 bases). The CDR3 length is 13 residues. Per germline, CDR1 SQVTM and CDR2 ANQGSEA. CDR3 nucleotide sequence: TGCAGCGTTGCGTCAGGGTCGGATTCACCTCTCCACTTT. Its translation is CSVASGSDSPLHF. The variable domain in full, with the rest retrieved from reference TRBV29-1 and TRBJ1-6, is SAVISQKPSRDICQRGTSLTIQCQVDSQVTMMFWYRQQPGQSLTLIATANQGSEATYESGFVIDKFPISRPNLTFSTLTVSNMSPEDSSIYLCSVASGSDSPLHFGNGTRLTVT.

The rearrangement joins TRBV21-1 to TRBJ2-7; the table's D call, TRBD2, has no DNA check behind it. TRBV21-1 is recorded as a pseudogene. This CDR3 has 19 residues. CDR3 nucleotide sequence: TGTGCCAGCAGCAGACGCCCGGGTAGCGGGATGAGCGTAGATTGCGAGCAGTACTTC. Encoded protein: CASSRRPGSGMSVDCEQYF.

CDR3 amino acids: CASNRLGGAGELFF. The DNA of the CDR3 is TGTGCCAGCAACCGACTAGGAGGGGCCGGGGAGCTGTTTTTT. The V and J genes are TRBV4-2 and TRBJ2-2, with D perhaps matching TRBD2 (6 bases). The CDR3 sequence is 14 residues long. Germline loops: CDR1 LGHNA, CDR2 YNFKEQ. Trimming pared 7 bases from V and 6 bases from J, leaving 15 bases between.

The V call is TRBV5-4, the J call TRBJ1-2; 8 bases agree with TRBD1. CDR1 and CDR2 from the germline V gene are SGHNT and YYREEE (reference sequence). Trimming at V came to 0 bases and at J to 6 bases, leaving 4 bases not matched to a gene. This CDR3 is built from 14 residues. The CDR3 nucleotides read TGTGCCAGCAGCTTGGTAACAGGGGGTGATGGCTACACCTTC. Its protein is CASSLVTGGDGYTF.

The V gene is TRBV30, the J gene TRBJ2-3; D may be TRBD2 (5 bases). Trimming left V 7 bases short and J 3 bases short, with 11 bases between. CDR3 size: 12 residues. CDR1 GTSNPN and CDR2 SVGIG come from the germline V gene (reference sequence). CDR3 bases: TGTGCCTCGACGAGGACTACAGATACGCAGTATTTT. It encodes CASTRTTDTQYF.